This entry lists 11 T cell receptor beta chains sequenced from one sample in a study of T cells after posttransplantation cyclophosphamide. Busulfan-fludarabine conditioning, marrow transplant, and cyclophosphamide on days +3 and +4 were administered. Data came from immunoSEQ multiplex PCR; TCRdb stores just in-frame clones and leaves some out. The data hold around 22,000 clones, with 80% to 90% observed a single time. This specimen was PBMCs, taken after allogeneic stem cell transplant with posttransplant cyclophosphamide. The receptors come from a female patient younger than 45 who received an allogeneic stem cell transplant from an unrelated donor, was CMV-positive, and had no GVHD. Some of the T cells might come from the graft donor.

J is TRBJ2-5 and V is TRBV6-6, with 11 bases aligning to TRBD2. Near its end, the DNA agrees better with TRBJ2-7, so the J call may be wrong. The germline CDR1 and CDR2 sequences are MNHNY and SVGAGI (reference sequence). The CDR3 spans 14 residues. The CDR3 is CASSARTSGYEQYF. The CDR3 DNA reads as TGTGCCAGCAGCGCCCGGACTAGCGGGTACGAGCAGTACTTC.

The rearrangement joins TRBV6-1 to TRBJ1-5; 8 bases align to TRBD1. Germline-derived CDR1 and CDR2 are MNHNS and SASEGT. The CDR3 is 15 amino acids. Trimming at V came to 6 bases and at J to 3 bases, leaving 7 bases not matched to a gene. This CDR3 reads CASRVGQGYNQPQHF. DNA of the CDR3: TGTGCCAGCAGGGTAGGACAGGGTTACAATCAGCCCCAGCATTTT.

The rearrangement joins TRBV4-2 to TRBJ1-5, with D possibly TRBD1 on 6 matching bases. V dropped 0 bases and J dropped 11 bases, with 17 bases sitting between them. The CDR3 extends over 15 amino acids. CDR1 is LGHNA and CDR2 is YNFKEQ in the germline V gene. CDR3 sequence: CASSQDDQSTGSQHF. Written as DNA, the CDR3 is TGTGCCAGCAGCCAAGATGACCAGAGCACAGGGTCCCAGCATTTT.

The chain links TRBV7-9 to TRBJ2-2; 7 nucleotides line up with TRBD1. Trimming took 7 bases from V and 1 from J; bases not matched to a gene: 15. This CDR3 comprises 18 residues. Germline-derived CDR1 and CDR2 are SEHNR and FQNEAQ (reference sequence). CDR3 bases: TGTGCCAGCACCTGGGGACAGATAATTATGTTGAACACCGGGGAGCTGTTTTTT. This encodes CASTWGQIIMLNTGELFF.

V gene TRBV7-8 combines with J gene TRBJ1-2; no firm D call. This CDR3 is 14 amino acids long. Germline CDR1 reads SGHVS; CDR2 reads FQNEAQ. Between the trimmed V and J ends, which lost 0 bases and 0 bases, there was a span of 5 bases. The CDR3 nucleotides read TGTGCCAGCAGCTTAGCGTCAACTAACTATGGCTACACCTTC. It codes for CASSLASTNYGYTF.

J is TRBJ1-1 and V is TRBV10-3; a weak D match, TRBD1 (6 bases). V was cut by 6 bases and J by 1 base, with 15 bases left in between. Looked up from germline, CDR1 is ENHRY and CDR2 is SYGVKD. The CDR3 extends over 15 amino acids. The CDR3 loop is CAISPAGTTNTEAFF. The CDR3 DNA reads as TGTGCCATCAGCCCCGCCGGGACAACGAACACTGAAGCTTTCTTT.

The CDR3 here is CASSQEWTSGGPSYNEQFF. DNA of the CDR3: TGTGCCAGCAGCCAAGAATGGACTAGCGGGGGACCCTCCTACAATGAGCAGTTCTTC. V usage is TRBV4-2 and J usage is TRBJ2-1, with 13 nucleotides matching TRBD2. V lost 0 bases to trimming and J lost 0 bases; unmatched junction nucleotides: 5. The CDR3 extends over 19 amino acids. CDR1 and CDR2 from the germline V gene are LGHNA and YNFKEQ.

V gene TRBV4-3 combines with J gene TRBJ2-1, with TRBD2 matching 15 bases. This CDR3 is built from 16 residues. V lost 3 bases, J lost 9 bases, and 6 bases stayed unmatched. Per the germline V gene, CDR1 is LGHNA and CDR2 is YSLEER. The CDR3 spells CASSQPGLAGGGEQFF. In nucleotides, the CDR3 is TGCGCCAGCAGCCAGCCGGGACTAGCGGGGGGCGGTGAGCAGTTCTTC.

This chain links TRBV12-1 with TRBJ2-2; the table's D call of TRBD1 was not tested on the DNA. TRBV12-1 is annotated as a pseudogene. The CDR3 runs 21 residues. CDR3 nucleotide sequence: TGTGCCAGCAGCTTTGAGGGACAGGGAGTTTACTTAGTCCGTCACACCGGGGAGCTGTTTTTT. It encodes CASSFEGQGVYLVRHTGELFF.

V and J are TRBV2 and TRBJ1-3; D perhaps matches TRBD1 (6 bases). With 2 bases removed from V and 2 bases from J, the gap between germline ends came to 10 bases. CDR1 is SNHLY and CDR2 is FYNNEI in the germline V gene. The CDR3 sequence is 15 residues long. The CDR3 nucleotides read TGTGCCAGCAGTGAAACCAGGGGAGCTGGAAACACCATATATTTT. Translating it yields CASSETRGAGNTIYF.

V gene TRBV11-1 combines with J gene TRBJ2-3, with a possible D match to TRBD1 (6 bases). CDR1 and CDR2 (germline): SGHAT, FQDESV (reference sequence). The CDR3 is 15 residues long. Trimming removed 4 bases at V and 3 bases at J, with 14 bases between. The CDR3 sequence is CASSSEQGRTDTQYF. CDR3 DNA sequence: TGTGCCAGCAGCTCAGAACAGGGAAGGACAGATACGCAGTATTTT.